This is a list of T cell receptor beta chains from one sample in a study of monozygotic twins with inflammatory bowel disease. TCRdb re-called the 5' RACE reads; one entry per CDR3 protein, DNA not given. Its listing shows approximately 420,000 distinct CDR3 sequences. Sequencing used blood. Receptors originate from a human donor with ulcerative colitis or Crohn's disease, or a healthy co-twin of an affected twin (not recorded which). Each CDR3 is given with its conserved first and last residue. The order of the fields is CDR3 length, V gene, J gene, CDR3 protein.

length: 15
V: TRBV7-9
J: TRBJ2-5
CDR3: CASSLMGGISETQYF

length: 16
V: TRBV7-6
J: TRBJ2-1
CDR3: CASSLMQGGYDNEQFF

length: 15
V: TRBV15
J: TRBJ2-6
CDR3: CATSSRGSGANVLTF

length: 14
V: TRBV20-1
J: TRBJ2-7
CDR3: CSAKSSGGPYEQYF

length: 12
V: TRBV30
J: TRBJ2-5
CDR3: CAWSVFGKTQYF

length: 17
V: TRBV7-8
J: TRBJ2-7
CDR3: CASSLALGGYGSYEQYF

length: 16
V: TRBV11-1
J: TRBJ2-3
CDR3: CASSLARTSGGDTQYF

length: 16
V: TRBV28
J: TRBJ2-1
CDR3: CASIPIARTAYNEQFF

length: 13
V: TRBV20-1
J: TRBJ2-7
CDR3: CSAAAGSPYEQYF

length: 15
V: TRBV7-9
J: TRBJ2-6
CDR3: CASSLLRSGANVLTF

length: 18
V: TRBV12-3/TRBV12-4
J: TRBJ2-2
CDR3: CASTVLWGTGKSSGELFF

length: 16
V: TRBV19
J: TRBJ2-1
CDR3: CASSTRGTGCYNEQFF

length: 17
V: TRBV9
J: TRBJ2-1
CDR3: CASSVDGGRDAFREQFF

length: 13
V: TRBV1
J: TRBJ1-1
CDR3: CTSSQGDCTEAFF

length: 15
V: TRBV7-2
J: TRBJ1-4
CDR3: CASSLVGDGLEKLFF

length: 14
V: TRBV7-9
J: TRBJ2-7
CDR3: CASSFRASSYEQYF

length: 17
V: TRBV5-1
J: TRBJ2-5
CDR3: CASSLAGGTGGQETQYF

length: 16
V: TRBV9
J: TRBJ2-5
CDR3: CASSGPRGWGQETQYF

length: 19
V: TRBV18
J: TRBJ1-6
CDR3: CASSPPRQERSSYNSPLHF

length: 16
V: TRBV15
J: TRBJ2-3
CDR3: CATSRDGSARKDTQYF

length: 15
V: TRBV7-2
J: TRBJ2-3
CDR3: CASSLSGTSGSTQYF

length: 14
V: TRBV25-1
J: TRBJ1-2
CDR3: CASSALRGGYGYTF

length: 13
V: TRBV30
J: TRBJ1-2
CDR3: CAWSVERTGAKTF

length: 16
V: TRBV9
J: TRBJ1-2
CDR3: CASSGASLGGSGGYTF

length: 15
V: TRBV20-1
J: TRBJ2-3
CDR3: CSARDDAGPWDTQYF

length: 11
V: TRBV20-1
J: TRBJ1-1
CDR3: CSAQSRIEAFF

length: 13
V: TRBV5-1
J: TRBJ2-7
CDR3: CASRAEPRYEQYF

length: 11
V: TRBV19
J: TRBJ1-1
CDR3: CASIQNTEAFF

length: 14
V: TRBV15
J: TRBJ1-5
CDR3: CATSRDISNQPQHF

length: 13
V: TRBV20-1
J: TRBJ2-5
CDR3: CSARDGGQETQYF

length: 15
V: TRBV5-1
J: TRBJ2-7
CDR3: CASSLEAGPVYEQYF

length: 15
V: TRBV3-1
J: TRBJ2-5
CDR3: CASSQEPHYQETQYF

length: 15
V: TRBV19
J: TRBJ2-1
CDR3: CASSVLGGGNNEQFF

length: 15
V: TRBV4-3
J: TRBJ1-2
CDR3: CASSQDDQVNYGYTF

length: 14
V: TRBV20-1
J: TRBJ1-1
CDR3: CSARPLDSHTEAFF

length: 15
V: TRBV18
J: TRBJ2-7
CDR3: CASSPRSGDPREQYF

length: 16
V: TRBV11-1
J: TRBJ2-1
CDR3: CASSLVPSGRFNEQFF

length: 13
V: TRBV5-5
J: TRBJ2-2
CDR3: CASSLVGPGELFF

length: 17
V: TRBV7-9
J: TRBJ1-6
CDR3: CASSLERGISYNSPLHF

length: 15
V: TRBV7-7
J: TRBJ1-5
CDR3: CASSPVRAGDQPQHF

length: 16
V: TRBV7-9
J: TRBJ2-5
CDR3: CASSLKAGRSQETQYF

length: 15
V: TRBV4-1
J: TRBJ2-5
CDR3: CASSQLLAVQGTQYF